One and the same sample provided the 20 T cell receptor beta chains below, sequenced in a study of CD8 T cells in ankylosing spondylitis. Overall study findings and caveats: In ankylosing spondylitis blood, a motif of roughly 8 highly homologous TCR beta variants appeared characteristic.

Their antigens are not known. TCRdb recomputed calls from the 5' RACE reads with MiXCR, one row per CDR3 protein. This sample yields about 700,000 distinct CDR3 sequences, of which 19% are seen a single time; 15% to 20% belongs to the top ten. Sequencing used blood, either unsorted or a sorted T cell fraction (not recorded which). Receptors originate from a male donor with ankylosing spondylitis.

This clonotype was observed a handful of times. This chain uses TRBV28 with TRBJ1-5; D uncertain. The V gene's germline CDR1 is MDHEN and CDR2 SYDVKM. V lost 6 bases and J lost 1, with 19 bases in between. The CDR3 totals 17 residues. In DNA form, the CDR3 reads TGTGCCAGCAGCCTTCCTTCCGGATACGAAAGCAATCAGCCCCAGCATTTT. Translation: CASSLPSGYESNQPQHF.

This clonotype was picked up a small number of times. The chain links TRBV20-1 to TRBJ2-7; TRBD2 matches 7 bases. Unmatched junction bases numbered 13, after V lost 6 bases and J lost 2 bases. Germline CDR1 and CDR2: DFQATT and SNEGSKA (reference sequence). CDR3 length: 15 residues. The chain's CDR3 is CSARSGLAEAYEQYF. As DNA, the CDR3 is TGCAGTGCGAGAAGTGGCCTAGCGGAAGCCTACGAGCAGTACTTC.

This clonotype was seen ten or more times. V and J are TRBV7-8 and TRBJ2-1; TRBD2 aligns across 10 bases. The CDR3 is 19 amino acids. The V gene end was trimmed by 0 bases and the J gene end by 0 bases; junction bases not matched to a gene: 8. The germline gives CDR1 SGHVS, CDR2 FQNEAQ. The CDR3 DNA reads as TGTGCCAGCAGCTTAGCCGTGGTAGCGGGGGGTTTCTCCTACAATGAGCAGTTCTTC. Protein product: CASSLAVVAGGFSYNEQFF.

The chain carries TRBV2 and TRBJ2-7; 7 nucleotides agree with TRBD1. CDR1 is SNHLY, CDR2 FYNNEI, per germline. With 5 bases clipped from V and 5 bases from J, the junction kept 9 bases outside the gene matches. The CDR3 is made up of 14 amino acids. This CDR3 reads CASSPGDGQDEQYF. CDR3 bases: TGTGCCAGCAGTCCGGGCGATGGACAGGACGAGCAGTACTTC.

The chain links TRBV27 to TRBJ2-5, with 13 positions matching TRBD2. V shed 5 bases and J 5 bases; nucleotides not matched to a gene: 20. CDR1 and CDR2 from the germline V gene are MNHEY and SMNVEV (reference sequence). The CDR3 sequence is 20 residues long. The CDR3, as DNA: TGTGCCAGCAGTCCCCCCCCGGGGGGAGGACTAGCGGGAGTAGCCGAGACCCAGTACTTC. It codes for CASSPPPGGGLAGVAETQYF.

The gene calls are TRBV6-5 and TRBJ2-7, with 7 bases lining up with TRBD2. Germline CDR1 MNHEY, CDR2 SVGAGI. Trimming removed 4 bases from V and 3 bases from J; junction bases left unmatched: 9. The CDR3 has 15 amino acids. In DNA form, the CDR3 reads TGTGCCAGCAGTTCCCGGATAGCGGGTGTCTACGAGCAGTACTTC. This encodes CASSSRIAGVYEQYF.

V and J are TRBV11-2 and TRBJ2-7; D not certain. Germline V gene sequence: CDR1 SGHAT, CDR2 FQNNGV. Trimming removed 0 bases from V and 5 bases from J, with 5 bases in between. This CDR3 region has 12 residues. The CDR3 loop reads CASSLEAHEQYF. In DNA form, the CDR3 reads TGTGCCAGCAGCTTAGAGGCCCACGAGCAGTACTTC.

This clonotype was picked up a small number of times. The rearrangement uses TRBV29-1 and TRBJ2-4; no clear D gene. Deletions cut 6 bases from V and 5 bases from J, with 11 bases between. The CDR3 loop spans 12 amino acids. Germline values: CDR1 SQVTM, CDR2 ANQGSEA. CDR3 protein: CSVGNTENIQYF. As DNA, the CDR3 is TGCAGCGTGGGAAACACCGAAAACATTCAGTACTTC.

The gene calls are TRBV7-6 and TRBJ1-1; perhaps TRBD1 as D (6 bases). V was trimmed by 5 bases and J by 6 bases, leaving 28 bases between them. The germline CDR1 and CDR2 sequences are SGHVS and FNYEAQ. The CDR3 is 18 amino acids. The chain's CDR3 is CASSPRAGEGPTFAEAFF. CDR3 coding DNA: TGTGCCAGCAGCCCAAGGGCAGGGGAGGGTCCGACGTTCGCTGAAGCTTTCTTT.

The genes are TRBV5-8 and TRBJ2-7; no firm D call. The CDR3 runs 15 residues. Germline V gives CDR1 SGHTS, CDR2 YDEGEE. V was clipped by 1 base and J by 1 base, with 12 bases between them. CDR3: CASSLITTSSYEQYF. Written as DNA, the CDR3 is TGTGCCAGCAGCTTGATCACGACATCTTCCTACGAGCAGTACTTC.

This chain joins TRBV5-1 and TRBJ1-5; the D is unclear. This CDR3 region has 15 residues. V lost 3 bases to trimming and J lost 1 base, with 11 bases between them. The V gene's germline CDR1 is SGHRS and CDR2 YFSETQ. CDR3: CASSYDGRSNQPQHF. DNA of the CDR3: TGCGCCAGCAGCTATGATGGACGGAGCAATCAGCCCCAGCATTTT.

The chain links TRBV6-1 to TRBJ1-6; D gene uncertain. Germline-derived CDR1 and CDR2 are MNHNS and SASEGT. This CDR3 comprises 16 residues. Trimming left V 6 bases short and J 2 bases short, with 14 bases between. The chain's CDR3 is CASSLVGSPYNSPLHF. The CDR3, as DNA: TGTGCCAGCAGCCTCGTCGGAAGCCCCTATAATTCACCCCTCCACTTT.

This clonotype was counted a few times. The chain carries TRBV7-2 and TRBJ1-4; possibly TRBD1 for D (6 bases). Germline V gene lookup returns CDR1 SGHTA and CDR2 FQGNSA. The CDR3 loop spans 14 amino acids. The V end was cut by 5 bases, the J end by 6 bases, with 13 bases between. The CDR3 nucleotides read TGTGCCAGCAGCCCTACAGGGTTTTATGAAAAACTGTTTTTT. Its protein is CASSPTGFYEKLFF.

V gene TRBV5-6 combines with J gene TRBJ2-5; the match to TRBD1 covers 10 bases. J lost 2 bases, V lost 3 bases, and 1 base had no gene match. The CDR3 totals 14 residues. Germline-derived CDR1 and CDR2 are SGHDT and YYEEEE. The CDR3 spells CASSWGQGQETQYF. DNA for the CDR3: TGTGCCAGCAGCTGGGGACAGGGGCAAGAGACCCAGTACTTC.

This chain uses TRBV12-3 or TRBV12-4 with TRBJ1-1, with TRBD1 matching over 9 bases. Losses at the gene ends were 7 bases for V and 1 base for J; bases not matched to a gene: 7. The CDR3 is 15 amino acids. CDR3 sequence reads: CASKRQGVRNTEAFF. Here the CDR3 DNA reads TGTGCCAGCAAAAGACAGGGGGTTAGGAACACTGAAGCTTTCTTT.

The genes are TRBV29-1 and TRBJ2-1; possible D gene TRBD2, 5 bases. This CDR3 has 14 residues. Germline V gene lookup returns CDR1 SQVTM and CDR2 ANQGSEA. V lost 3 bases to trimming and J lost 5 bases, with 14 bases between them. This CDR3 reads CSVDGAVHNNEQFF. CDR3 DNA sequence: TGCAGCGTTGATGGAGCGGTACATAACAATGAGCAGTTCTTC.

In its sample, this clonotype was seen a few times. V and J are TRBV4-3 and TRBJ2-7; 11 bases fit TRBD2. The germline CDR1 and CDR2 sequences are LGHNA and YSLEER. V lost 3 bases to trimming and J lost 3 bases; unmatched junction nucleotides: 13. This CDR3 is built from 18 residues. For the CDR3, the DNA is TGCGCCAGCAGCCATGTAACCGGGACTAGCGGAGGGGTCTACGAGCAGTACTTC. Translation gives CASSHVTGTSGGVYEQYF.

This clonotype turned up a few times. The J gene is TRBJ2-7, the V gene TRBV20-1, with 13 bases that match TRBD2. V shed 6 bases and J 2 bases; nucleotides not matched to a gene: 16. Germline V gene sequence: CDR1 DFQATT, CDR2 SNEGSKA (reference sequence). This CDR3 comprises 18 residues. DNA for the CDR3: TGCAGTGCCACGAAGGGACTAGCGGGGAGCAAAGGAACCTACGAGCAGTACTTC. The encoded protein is CSATKGLAGSKGTYEQYF.

The V call is TRBV6-1, the J call TRBJ2-5, with D possibly being TRBD2 (5 bases). V was pared by 0 bases and J by 4 bases, with 12 bases between. CDR1 and CDR2 (germline): MNHNS, SASEGT. The length of the CDR3 is 15 residues. The CDR3 reads CASSEANSERETQYF. DNA of the CDR3: TGTGCCAGCAGTGAAGCGAATAGCGAGCGAGAGACCCAGTACTTC.

This clonotype was counted a few times. The genes are TRBV12-3 or TRBV12-4 and TRBJ1-5; D ambiguous. Deletions cut 8 bases from V and 2 bases from J, with 7 bases between. This CDR3 spans 12 amino acids. CDR3 residues: CASGVGNQPQHF. In nucleotides, the CDR3 is TGTGCCAGCGGGGTGGGCAATCAGCCCCAGCATTTT.